This record concerns one T cell receptor (beta chain) sequence. Antigen: not known. Looked up from germline, CDR1 is MGHDK and CDR2 is SYGVNS. V lost 2 bases to trimming and J lost 5 bases, with 11 bases between them. This CDR3 has 14 residues. The data originate from a study of cytomegalovirus exposure and HLA in healthy donors. Study-level points and caveats: Reportedly, HLA-A and HLA-B alleles of most subjects were accurately predicted from TCR beta. Previously analyzed data showed that most TCR beta V segments were productive at a frequency of about 87% or about 30%. Researchers reported in a later analysis that a missense DCLRE1C variant was tied to TCR beta V- and J-gene trimming.

Vbeta (60) and Jbeta (13) primers were used in the PCR. In the study's own analysis: The count from a later analysis was some 83 million unique TCR beta chains, 9.5 million to 13 million of them shared. Some clones are missing from TCRdb's copy, which holds only in-frame ones; the method was immunoSEQ multiplex PCR. V and J calls and clone size are those listed in that table; D and trimming were worked out from the DNA. The sample table includes 100,000 to 150,000 clones. V gene TRBV25-1 combines with J gene TRBJ2-3; D is perhaps TRBD2 (5 bases). Sequencing input: PBMCs. The clonotype originates from a young man in good health and CMV-seronegative. The CDR3 region has the DNA TGTGCCAGCAGTGAACGAGGGAGTGAAGATACGCAGTATTTT. It is translated as CASSERGSEDTQYF.